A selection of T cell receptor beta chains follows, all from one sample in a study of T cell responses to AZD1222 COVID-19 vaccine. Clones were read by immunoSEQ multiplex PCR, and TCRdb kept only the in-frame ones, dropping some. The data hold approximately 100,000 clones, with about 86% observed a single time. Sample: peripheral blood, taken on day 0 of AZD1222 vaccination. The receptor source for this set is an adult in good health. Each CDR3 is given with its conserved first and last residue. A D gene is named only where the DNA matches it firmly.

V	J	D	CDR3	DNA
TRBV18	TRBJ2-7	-	CASSPQLSGGPSVNEQYF	TGTGCCAGCTCACCACAACTGTCCGGGGGGCCCTCGGTTAACGAGCAGTACTTC
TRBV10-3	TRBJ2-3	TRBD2	CAISALSRAGGRDTQYF	TGTGCCATCAGTGCCCTCAGTCGTGCGGGGGGGCGAGATACGCAGTATTTT
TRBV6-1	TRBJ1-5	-	CASSEGLRARQPQHF	TGTGCCAGCAGTGAGGGACTACGGGCCCGCCAGCCCCAGCATTTT
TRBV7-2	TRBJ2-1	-	CASSLDLGQFF	TGTGCCAGCAGCTTGGACCTAGGGCAGTTCTTC
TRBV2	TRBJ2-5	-	CASSEGGRQETQYF	TGTGCCAGCAGTGAAGGCGGCAGGCAAGAGACCCAGTACTTC
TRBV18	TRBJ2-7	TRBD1	CASSPLYAGTGSYEQYF	TGTGCCAGCTCACCACTATATGCCGGGACAGGGTCCTACGAGCAGTACTTC
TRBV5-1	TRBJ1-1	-	CASSFDRMNTEAFF	TGCGCCAGCAGCTTCGACAGAATGAACACTGAAGCTTTCTTT
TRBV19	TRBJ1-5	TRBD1	CAGGQGAHQPQHF	TGTGCAGGAGGGCAGGGGGCTCATCAGCCCCAGCATTTT
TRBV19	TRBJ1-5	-	CASSIARGNQPQHF	TGTGCCAGTAGTATAGCAAGAGGGAATCAGCCCCAGCATTTT
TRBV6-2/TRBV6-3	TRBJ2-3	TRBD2	CASSFSGVPDTQYF	TGTGCCAGCAGTTTTAGCGGGGTTCCAGATACGCAGTATTTT
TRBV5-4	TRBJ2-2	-	CASSLARTRGELFF	TGTGCCAGCAGCTTGGCCCGGACACGCGGGGAGCTGTTTTTT
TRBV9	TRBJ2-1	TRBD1	CASSARTGRLSNEQFF	TGTGCCAGCAGCGCAAGGACAGGGAGATTGTCCAATGAGCAGTTCTTC
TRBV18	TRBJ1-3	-	CATNRGDPGNTIYF	TGTGCCACCAATCGAGGTGACCCTGGAAACACCATATATTTT
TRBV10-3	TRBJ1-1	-	CAISGRVNTEAFF	TGTGCCATCAGTGGCAGGGTGAACACTGAAGCTTTCTTT
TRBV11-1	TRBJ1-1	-	CASSLSQGGRTEAFF	TGTGCCAGCAGCTTAAGCCAGGGCGGCAGGACTGAAGCTTTCTTT
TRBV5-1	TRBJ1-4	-	CASSKTGLRSTNEKLFF	TGCGCCAGCAGCAAAACAGGCCTAAGGTCAACTAATGAAAAACTGTTTTTT
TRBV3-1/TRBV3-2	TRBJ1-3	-	CASSQAQDSGNTIYF	TGTGCCAGCAGCCAAGCCCAGGATTCTGGAAACACCATATATTTT